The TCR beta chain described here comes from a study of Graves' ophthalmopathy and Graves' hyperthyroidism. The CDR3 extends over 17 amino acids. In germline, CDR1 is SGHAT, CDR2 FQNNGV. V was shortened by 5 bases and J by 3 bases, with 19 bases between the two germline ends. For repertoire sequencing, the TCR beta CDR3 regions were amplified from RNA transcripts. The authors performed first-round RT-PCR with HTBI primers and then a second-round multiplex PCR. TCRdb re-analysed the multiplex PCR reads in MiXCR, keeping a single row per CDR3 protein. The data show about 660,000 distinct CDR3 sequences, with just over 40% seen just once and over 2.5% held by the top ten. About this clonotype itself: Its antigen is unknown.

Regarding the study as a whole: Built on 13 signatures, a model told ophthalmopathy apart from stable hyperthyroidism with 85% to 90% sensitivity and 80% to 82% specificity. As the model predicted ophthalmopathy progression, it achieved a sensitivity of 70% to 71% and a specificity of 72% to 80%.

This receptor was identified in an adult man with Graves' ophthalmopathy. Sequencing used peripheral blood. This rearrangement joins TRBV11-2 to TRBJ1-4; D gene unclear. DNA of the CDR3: TGTGCCAGCAGCCCCCGGTATGCCTCGCCCGCTAATGAAAAACTGTTTTTT. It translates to CASSPRYASPANEKLFF. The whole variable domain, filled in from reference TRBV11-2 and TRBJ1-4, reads EAGVAQSPRYKIIEKRQSVAFWCNPISGHATLYWYQQILGQGPKLLIQFQNNGVVDDSQLPKDRFSAERLKGVDSTLKIQPAKLEDSAVYLCASSPRYASPANEKLFFGSGTQLSVL.